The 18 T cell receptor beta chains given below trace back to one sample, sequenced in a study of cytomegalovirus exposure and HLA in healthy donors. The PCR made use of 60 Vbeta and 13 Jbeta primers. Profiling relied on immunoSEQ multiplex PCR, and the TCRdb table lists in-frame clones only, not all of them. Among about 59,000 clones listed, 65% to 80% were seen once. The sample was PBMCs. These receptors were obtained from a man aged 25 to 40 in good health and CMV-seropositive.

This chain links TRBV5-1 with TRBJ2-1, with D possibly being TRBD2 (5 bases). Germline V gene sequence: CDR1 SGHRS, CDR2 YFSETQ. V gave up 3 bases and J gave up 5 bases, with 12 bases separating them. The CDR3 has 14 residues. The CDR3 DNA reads TGCGCCAGCAGCTCTCGGCTAGCTCACAATGAGCAGTTCTTC. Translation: CASSSRLAHNEQFF.

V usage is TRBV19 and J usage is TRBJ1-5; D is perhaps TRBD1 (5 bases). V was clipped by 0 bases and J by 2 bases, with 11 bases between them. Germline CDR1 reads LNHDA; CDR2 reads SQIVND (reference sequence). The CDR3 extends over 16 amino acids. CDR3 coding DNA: TGTGCCAGTAGTATAGATTTGGTCAGGGGCAATCAGCCCCAGCATTTT. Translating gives CASSIDLVRGNQPQHF.

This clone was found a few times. The CDR3 spells CASSQEAGMNTEAFF. CDR3 nucleotides: TGCGCCAGCAGCCAAGAGGCAGGGATGAACACTGAAGCTTTCTTT. The rearrangement joins TRBV4-3 to TRBJ1-1; D possibly corresponds to TRBD1 (5 bases). CDR1 is LGHNA, CDR2 YSLEER, per germline. V was cut by 0 bases and J by 0 bases, with 8 bases left in between. The CDR3 loop spans 15 amino acids.

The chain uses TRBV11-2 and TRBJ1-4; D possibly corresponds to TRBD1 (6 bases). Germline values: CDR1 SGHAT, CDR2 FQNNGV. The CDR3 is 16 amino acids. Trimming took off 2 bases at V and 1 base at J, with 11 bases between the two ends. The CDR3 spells CASSLLRGRTNEKLFF. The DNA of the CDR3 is TGTGCCAGCAGCTTACTCAGGGGCCGAACTAATGAAAAACTGTTTTTT.

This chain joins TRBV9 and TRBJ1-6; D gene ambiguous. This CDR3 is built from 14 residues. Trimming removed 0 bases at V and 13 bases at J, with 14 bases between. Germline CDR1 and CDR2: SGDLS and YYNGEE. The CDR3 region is CASSVEGGVPPLHF. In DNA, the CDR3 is TGTGCCAGCAGCGTAGAAGGCGGGGTCCCCCCCCTCCACTTT.

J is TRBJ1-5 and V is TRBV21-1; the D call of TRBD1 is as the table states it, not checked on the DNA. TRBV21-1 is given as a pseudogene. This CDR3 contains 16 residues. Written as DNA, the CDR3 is TGTGCCAGCAGCAAAGGGGGGCTTCGGAACAATCAGCCCCAGCATTTT. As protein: CASSKGGLRNNQPQHF.

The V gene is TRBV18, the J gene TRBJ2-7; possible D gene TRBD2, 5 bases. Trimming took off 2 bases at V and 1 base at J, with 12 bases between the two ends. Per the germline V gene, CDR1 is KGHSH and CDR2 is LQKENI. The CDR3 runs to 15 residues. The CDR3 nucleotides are TGTGCCAGCTCACCAATCTTGGGAGATTCCTACGAGCAGTACTTC. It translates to CASSPILGDSYEQYF.

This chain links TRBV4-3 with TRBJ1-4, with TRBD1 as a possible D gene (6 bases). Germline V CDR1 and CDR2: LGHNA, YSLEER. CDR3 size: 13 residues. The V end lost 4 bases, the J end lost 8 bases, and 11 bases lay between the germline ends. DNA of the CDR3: TGCGCCAGCAGCCCCGGACAGAAAGAAAAACTGTTTTTT. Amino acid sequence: CASSPGQKEKLFF.

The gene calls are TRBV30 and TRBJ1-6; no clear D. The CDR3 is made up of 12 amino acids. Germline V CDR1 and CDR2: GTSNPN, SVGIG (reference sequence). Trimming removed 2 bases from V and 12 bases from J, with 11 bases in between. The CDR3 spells CAWSKTEGPLHF. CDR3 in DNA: TGTGCCTGGAGTAAAACAGAGGGACCCCTCCACTTT.

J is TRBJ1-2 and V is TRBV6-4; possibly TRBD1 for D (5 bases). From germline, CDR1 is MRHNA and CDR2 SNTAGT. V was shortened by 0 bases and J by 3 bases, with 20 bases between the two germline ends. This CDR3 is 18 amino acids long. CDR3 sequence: CASSDSMFIGEVYYGYTF. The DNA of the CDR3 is TGTGCCAGCAGTGACTCGATGTTTATAGGGGAGGTTTACTATGGCTACACCTTC.

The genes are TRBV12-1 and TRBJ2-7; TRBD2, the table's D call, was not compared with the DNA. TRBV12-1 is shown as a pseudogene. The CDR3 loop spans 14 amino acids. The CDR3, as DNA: TGTGCCAGCAGCTTCGGACTAGGGTGCGGCGAGCAGTACTTC. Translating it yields CASSFGLGCGEQYF.

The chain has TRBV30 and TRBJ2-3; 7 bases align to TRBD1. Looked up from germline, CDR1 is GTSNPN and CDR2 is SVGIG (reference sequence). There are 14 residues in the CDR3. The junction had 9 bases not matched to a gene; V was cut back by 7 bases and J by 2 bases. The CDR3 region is CAYRQGAYTDTQYF. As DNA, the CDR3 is TGTGCCTACAGACAGGGCGCCTACACAGATACGCAGTATTTT.

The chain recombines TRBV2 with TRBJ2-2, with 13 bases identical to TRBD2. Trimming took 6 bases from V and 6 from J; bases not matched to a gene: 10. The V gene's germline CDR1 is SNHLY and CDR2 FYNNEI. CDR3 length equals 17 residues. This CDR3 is CASRPGTSGVISGELFF. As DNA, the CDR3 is TGTGCCAGCAGACCTGGGACTAGCGGGGTGATCTCCGGGGAGCTGTTTTTT.

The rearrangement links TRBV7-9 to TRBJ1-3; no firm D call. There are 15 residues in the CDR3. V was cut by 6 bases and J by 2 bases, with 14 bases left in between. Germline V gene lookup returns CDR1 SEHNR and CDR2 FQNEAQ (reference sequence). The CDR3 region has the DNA TGTGCCAGCAGATGGGCCCTCGACGCTGGAAACACCATATATTTT. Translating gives CASRWALDAGNTIYF.

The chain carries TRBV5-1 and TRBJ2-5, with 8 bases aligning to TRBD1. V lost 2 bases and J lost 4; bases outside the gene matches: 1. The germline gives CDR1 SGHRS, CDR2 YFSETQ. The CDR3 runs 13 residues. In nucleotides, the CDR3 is TGCGCCAGCAGCTTCACAGGGGGAGAGACCCAGTACTTC. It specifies CASSFTGGETQYF.

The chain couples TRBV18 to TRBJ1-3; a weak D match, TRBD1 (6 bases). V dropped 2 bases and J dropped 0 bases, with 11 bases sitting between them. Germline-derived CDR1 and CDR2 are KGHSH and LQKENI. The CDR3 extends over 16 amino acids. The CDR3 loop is CASSPGQGGSGNTIYF. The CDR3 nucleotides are TGTGCCAGCTCACCAGGACAAGGGGGCTCTGGAAACACCATATATTTT.

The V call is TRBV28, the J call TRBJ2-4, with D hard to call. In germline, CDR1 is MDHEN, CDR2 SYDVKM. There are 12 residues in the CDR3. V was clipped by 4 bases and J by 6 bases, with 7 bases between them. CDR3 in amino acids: CASSSSGNIQYF. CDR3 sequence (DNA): TGTGCCAGCAGTTCTTCAGGAAACATTCAGTACTTC.

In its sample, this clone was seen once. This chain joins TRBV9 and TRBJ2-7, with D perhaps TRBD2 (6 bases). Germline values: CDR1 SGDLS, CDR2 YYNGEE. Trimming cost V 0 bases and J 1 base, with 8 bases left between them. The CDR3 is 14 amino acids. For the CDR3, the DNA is TGTGCCAGCAGCGTAGATGGGACTTCCTACGAGCAGTACTTC. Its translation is CASSVDGTSYEQYF.